This T cell receptor beta chain stems from a study of blood T cell repertoires in COVID-19. Looking at the study overall: Samples of COVID-19 (acute and convalescent) were obtained from the United States, Italy and Spain. From T cells, B-cell-depleted T cells, or PBMCs came the material, which was cDNA or gDNA.

Germline assignment: CDR1 SGHRS and CDR2 YFSETQ. Trimming left V 4 bases short and J 2 bases short, with 22 bases between. The CDR3 extends over 17 amino acids. In the authors' methods: For nucleated cells, counts were estimated from reference gene primer amplification. Sequencing used immunoSEQ multiplex PCR; TCRdb keeps in-frame clones, though not all of them. V and J calls plus clone size are reproduced from that table; the DNA served to infer D and trimming. Here the sample spans 50,000 to 75,000 clones, around 80% being singletons. The clonotype originates from a man aged 55 to 70 with acute or convalescent COVID-19. The chain carries TRBV5-1 and TRBJ2-7; tentatively, D is TRBD2 (6 bases). The sample comprised peripheral blood. CDR3 sequence reads: CASSPPGGAGPPYEQYF. The CDR3 DNA is TGCGCCAGCAGCCCCCCCGGTGGGGCGGGACCCCCCTACGAGCAGTACTTC.